This T cell receptor (beta chain) was profiled in a study of beta chain features in type 1 diabetes. General study findings and limits: In all four CD4+ subsets, TCRB CDR3 length was significantly, moderately reduced in type 1 diabetes. Sampled from patients, naive, central memory and Treg TCRB repertoires appeared more similar than those sampled from healthy donors.

Sorting that relied on CD45RO/CCR7/CD25/CD127/CD95/CD27 yielded CD4+ naive, central memory, regulatory and stem cell-like memory cells. This CDR3 is 12 amino acids long. Looked up from germline, CDR1 is SQVTM and CDR2 is ANQGSEA. Losses at the gene ends were 4 bases for V and 4 bases for J; bases not matched to a gene: 0. The investigators reverse transcribed all of the isolated RNA, so they sequenced expressed TCRB transcripts. Clones were sequenced by immunoSEQ multiplex PCR, and TCRdb holds only the in-frame ones, with some missing. The table includes over 350,000 clones, about 15% detected once. With regard to this clone: Its target is unknown.

This sequence joins TRBV29-1 and TRBJ1-1; 10 bases are a match to TRBD1. The sequenced material came from naive CD4+ T cells from blood. This clonotype was obtained from a woman aged 18-35 years in good health. CDR3 sequence: CSVGTGGTEAFF. CDR3 DNA: TGCAGCGTTGGGACAGGGGGCACTGAAGCTTTCTTT. The full variable domain, rest sourced from reference TRBV29-1 and TRBJ1-1, is SAVISQKPSRDICQRGTSLTIQCQVDSQVTMMFWYRQQPGQSLTLIATANQGSEATYESGFVIDKFPISRPNLTFSTLTVSNMSPEDSSIYLCSVGTGGTEAFFGQGTRLTVV.